These 26 T cell receptor beta chains were all obtained from the same sample, sequenced in a study of T-cell memory formation after mild COVID-19 (dated by TCRdb to the early 2020s). Libraries were built with 5' RACE. The sequencing machine was an Illumina NovaSeq 6000. Using fastp at Q25 and MiXCR, TCRdb reprocessed the public reads and kept productive beta chains. Rows matching on CDR3 protein sequence are summarized as one entry with the most common DNA and genes. The sample records 150,000 to 200,000 distinct CDR3 sequences, around 20% of which are singletons. Around 3.9% of the sample is taken by the ten largest. The material sequenced was PBMCs or a T cell subset sorted from them (not recorded which). These receptors were taken from a man aged 18 to 29 who had mild COVID-19 (a few samples of this study predate the infection). The sample titles of this study are shuffled in the database, so cell type and time point are left out; the donor was told from shared clones.

The rearrangement uses TRBV30 and TRBJ1-1; D is uncertain. V was trimmed by 4 bases and J by 1 base, leaving 4 bases between them. Germline lookup yields CDR1 GTSNPN and CDR2 SVGIG (reference sequence). This CDR3 has 11 amino acids. CDR3 in amino acids: CAWTTNTEAFF. The CDR3 DNA reads TGTGCCTGGACGACGAACACTGAAGCTTTCTTT. Drawing the rest from reference TRBV30 and TRBJ1-1, the complete variable domain is SQTIHQWPATLVQPVGSPLSLECTVEGTSNPNLYWYRQAAGRGLQLLFYSVGIGQISSEVPQNLSASRPQDRQFILSSKKLLLSDSGFYLCAWTTNTEAFFGQGTRLTVV.

This rearrangement joins TRBV5-1 to TRBJ2-3; 7 bases match TRBD2. The CDR3 runs to 16 residues. Losses at the gene ends were 3 bases for V and 2 bases for J; bases not matched to a gene: 9. The germline V gene encodes CDR1 SGHRS and CDR2 YFSETQ. CDR3 coding DNA: TGCGCCAGCAGCTCGGGGGGTGGTAGGAACACAGATACGCAGTATTTT. Protein product: CASSSGGGRNTDTQYF. Full variable domain (remainder filled in from reference TRBV5-1 and TRBJ2-3): KAGVTQTPRYLIKTRGQQVTLSCSPISGHRSVSWYQQTPGQGLQFLFEYFSETQRNKGNFPGRFSGRQFSNSRSEMNVSTLELGDSALYLCASSSGGGRNTDTQYFGPGTRLTVL.

This clonotype appeared a few times. This chain links TRBV5-5 with TRBJ2-2; TRBD2 might be the D (6 bases). V was trimmed by 4 bases and J by 2 bases, leaving 12 bases between them. The CDR3 loop spans 15 amino acids. The germline V gene encodes CDR1 SGHKS and CDR2 YYEKEE (reference sequence). This CDR3 is CASSILGGNTGELFF. In DNA form, the CDR3 reads TGTGCCAGCAGCATTTTGGGGGGAAACACCGGGGAGCTGTTTTTT.

The CDR3 loop reads CASSPPSGGPVGTQYF. The CDR3 DNA follows: TGTGCCAGCAGTCCCCCCAGCGGGGGCCCCGTTGGGACCCAGTACTTC. The rearrangement joins TRBV6-2 or TRBV6-3 to TRBJ2-5; 8 bases line up with TRBD2. V lost 5 bases, J lost 7 bases, and 15 bases stayed unmatched. Per germline, CDR1 MNHEY and CDR2 SVGEGT. The CDR3 is 16 amino acids.

V is TRBV20-1 and J is TRBJ1-4; possibly TRBD1 for D (5 bases). CDR3 size: 14 residues. Trimming cost V 3 bases and J 8 bases, with 16 bases left between them. The V gene's germline CDR1 is DFQATT and CDR2 SNEGSKA (reference sequence). The DNA for the CDR3 is TGCAGTGCTAGCAATCGCAGGGTATCGGAAAAACTGTTTTTT. Translating gives CSASNRRVSEKLFF.

This clonotype occurred many times. This chain connects TRBV5-1 to TRBJ1-5, with TRBD1 as a possible D gene (6 bases). V lost 4 bases, J lost 2 bases, and 10 bases lay in between. Germline-derived CDR1 and CDR2 are SGHRS and YFSETQ. The CDR3 covers 14 residues. CDR3 nucleotide sequence: TGCGCCAGCAGCCCGAGGACAGGCAATCAGCCCCAGCATTTT. The encoded protein is CASSPRTGNQPQHF.

This clonotype appeared a few times. The chain employs TRBV5-1 and TRBJ1-3; 12 bases are shared with TRBD1. The germline V gene encodes CDR1 SGHRS and CDR2 YFSETQ. Germline trimming cut 4 bases from V and 4 bases from J; bases unmatched to any gene: 3. This CDR3 region has 15 residues. CDR3 amino acids: CASSRDRGLGNTIYF. Here the CDR3 DNA reads TGCGCCAGCAGCCGGGACAGGGGGCTCGGAAACACCATATATTTT.

V is TRBV7-8 and J is TRBJ2-5; possibly TRBD2 for D (6 bases). Trimming took 1 base from V and 7 from J, leaving 13 bases between them. Germline assignment: CDR1 SGHVS and CDR2 FQNEAQ. This CDR3 comprises 14 residues. The DNA of the CDR3 is TGTGCCAGCAGCTTAGTAGGGTTCGGGGGGACCCAGTACTTC. Protein product: CASSLVGFGGTQYF.

The chain is built from TRBV7-9 and TRBJ2-2, with D hard to call. V was trimmed by 1 base and J by 4 bases, leaving 7 bases between them. The germline V gene has CDR1 SEHNR and CDR2 FQNEAQ (reference sequence). The CDR3 sequence is 14 residues long. For the CDR3, the DNA is TGTGCCAGCAGCTTAGATCTAGTCACCGGGGAGCTGTTTTTT. Residues: CASSLDLVTGELFF.

The chain uses TRBV24-1 and TRBJ2-5; TRBD2 might be the D (5 bases). The CDR3 length is 13 residues. CDR1 is KGHDR and CDR2 is SFDVKD in the germline V gene. Trimming took off 9 bases at V and 5 bases at J, with 15 bases between the two ends. The CDR3 spells CATRGGWRETQYF. The CDR3 DNA reads as TGTGCCACCCGTGGAGGCTGGCGGGAGACCCAGTACTTC.

This clonotype appeared many times. V gene TRBV11-2 combines with J gene TRBJ2-2, with D uncertain. This CDR3 has 12 amino acids. V gave up 5 bases and J gave up 1 base, with 2 bases separating them. Germline lookup yields CDR1 SGHAT and CDR2 FQNNGV. In DNA form, the CDR3 reads TGTGCCAGCAGCCGGAACACCGGGGAGCTGTTTTTT. Its translation: CASSRNTGELFF.

V and J are TRBV11-2 and TRBJ2-7, with D possibly TRBD1 on 5 matching bases. Trimming took off 10 bases at V and 2 bases at J, with 12 bases between the two ends. Germline CDR1 is SGHAT and CDR2 is FQNNGV. The length of the CDR3 is 12 residues. CDR3 loop: CAMRQGTYEQYV. The CDR3 DNA follows: TGTGCCATGCGGCAGGGAACCTACGAGCAGTACGTC.

The chain uses TRBV13 and TRBJ2-5; TRBD1 or TRBD2 may be the D gene (5 bases each). Germline V gene sequence: CDR1 PRHDT, CDR2 FYEKMQ (reference sequence). The CDR3 has 13 residues. Trimming removed 5 bases at V and 3 bases at J, with 10 bases between. The CDR3 loop is CASSRDGKETQYF. The DNA for the CDR3 is TGTGCCAGCAGCCGGGACGGTAAAGAGACCCAGTACTTC.

This clonotype was observed a few times. The DNA for the CDR3 is TGTGCCAGCAGCTTGCTGGGGGGAGGCTTCGCTGAAGCTTTCTTT. This sequence encodes CASSLLGGGFAEAFF. The chain employs TRBV7-9 and TRBJ1-1, with TRBD1 as a possible D gene (5 bases). Trimming stripped 3 bases from V and 6 bases from J, with 17 bases between. This CDR3 contains 15 residues. Germline CDR1 and CDR2: SEHNR and FQNEAQ (reference sequence).

The chain uses TRBV5-1 and TRBJ2-1, with 14 nucleotides matching TRBD2. The length of the CDR3 is 16 residues. V shed 4 bases, J shed 3 bases, and the junction held 3 bases outside the gene matches. The germline CDR1 and CDR2 sequences are SGHRS and YFSETQ. This chain's CDR3 is CASSGTSGGVYNEQFF. The CDR3, as DNA: TGCGCCAGCAGCGGGACTAGCGGGGGTGTCTACAATGAGCAGTTCTTC.

A few counts support this clonotype. The V gene is TRBV20-1, the J gene TRBJ1-5, with D possibly being TRBD1 (6 bases). The CDR3 runs 16 residues. Germline lookup yields CDR1 DFQATT and CDR2 SNEGSKA (reference sequence). V lost 5 bases to trimming and J lost 5 bases, with 22 bases between them. CDR3 in amino acids: CSAPQGQYREHQPQHF. CDR3 coding DNA: TGCAGTGCTCCCCAAGGCCAATACAGGGAACATCAGCCCCAGCATTTT.

This clonotype was detected many times. V and J are TRBV12-3 or TRBV12-4 and TRBJ2-3; D gene ambiguous. With 0 bases removed from V and 0 bases from J, the gap between germline ends came to 7 bases. CDR3 length: 15 amino acids. CDR3 in amino acids: CASSLARASTDTQYF. The CDR3 nucleotides are TGTGCCAGCAGTTTAGCACGGGCTAGCACAGATACGCAGTATTTT.

In nucleotides, the CDR3 is TGTGCCAGCAGCACCCAGGGGAGTAGCAAGACCCAGTACTTC. It encodes CASSTQGSSKTQYF. The gene calls are TRBV7-8 and TRBJ2-5; weak D call: TRBD1 (6 bases). Looked up from germline, CDR1 is SGHVS and CDR2 is FQNEAQ. Deletions cut 5 bases from V and 6 bases from J, with 16 bases between. CDR3 length: 14 amino acids.

There are a few counts of this clonotype. The chain links TRBV4-3 to TRBJ2-1; no clear D gene. This CDR3 region has 15 residues. The germline V gene has CDR1 LGHNA and CDR2 YSLEER. Trimming removed 0 bases from V and 5 bases from J, with 11 bases in between. The CDR3 coding sequence is TGCGCCAGCAGCCAAGACTGGGGTTGGGACAATGAGCAGTTCTTC. Protein: CASSQDWGWDNEQFF.

The table lists this clonotype with a few counts. This chain connects TRBV6-6 to TRBJ1-1, with TRBD1 as a possible D gene (5 bases). CDR3 length equals 15 residues. V lost 4 bases, J lost 2 bases, and 14 bases lay in between. Germline loops: CDR1 MNHNY, CDR2 SVGAGI (reference sequence). CDR3: CASSSQGLRNTEAFF. Written as DNA, the CDR3 is TGTGCCAGCAGTTCTCAGGGCCTACGAAACACTGAAGCTTTCTTT.

The chain couples TRBV7-9 to TRBJ2-3; 8 bases are a match to TRBD2. Trimming cost V 10 bases and J 4 bases; bases outside gene matches: 4. CDR1 and CDR2 (germline): SEHNR, FQNEAQ (reference sequence). There are 12 residues in the CDR3. CDR3 sequence: CAIAGGADTQYF. In DNA form, the CDR3 reads TGTGCCATCGCGGGGGGAGCAGATACGCAGTATTTT.

The rearrangement joins TRBV6-6 to TRBJ1-2; D remains unclear. Trimming took off 6 bases at V and 7 bases at J, with 6 bases between the two ends. Per germline, CDR1 MNHNY and CDR2 SVGAGI (reference sequence). The CDR3 is 10 amino acids. The CDR3 loop is CASSRSGYTF. As DNA, the CDR3 is TGTGCCAGCAGCCGGAGTGGCTACACCTTC.

This clonotype was picked up a small number of times. This chain links TRBV20-1 with TRBJ1-5, with D possibly TRBD1 on 6 matching bases. CDR1 DFQATT and CDR2 SNEGSKA come from the germline V gene (reference sequence). V dropped 1 base and J dropped 6 bases, with 16 bases sitting between them. This CDR3 is 15 amino acids long. This CDR3 reads CSARAHGGLGQPQHF. CDR3 nucleotide sequence: TGCAGTGCTAGAGCTCACGGGGGGCTGGGTCAGCCCCAGCATTTT.

This clonotype was detected many times. The genes are TRBV6-2 or TRBV6-3 and TRBJ2-3; TRBD1 matches at 7 bases. Germline V CDR1 and CDR2: MNHEY, SVGEGT. V lost 0 bases and J lost 2; bases outside the gene matches: 5. The CDR3 extends over 16 amino acids. Written as DNA, the CDR3 is TGTGCCAGCAGTTACTCGATGGACAGGCACACAGATACGCAGTATTTT. Translated, it gives CASSYSMDRHTDTQYF.

The J gene is TRBJ2-7, the V gene TRBV5-1; 12 positions match TRBD1. This CDR3 has 16 amino acids. Germline V gene data show CDR1 as SGHRS and CDR2 as YFSETQ. V dropped 4 bases and J dropped 4; count of bases not matched to a gene: 9. The DNA for the CDR3 is TGCGCCAGCAGCGCACCGGGACAGGGGGCGGAGTACGAGCAGTACTTC. Its translation is CASSAPGQGAEYEQYF.

This clonotype was picked up a small number of times. This CDR3 is CSAPGYQETQYF. For the CDR3, the DNA is TGCAGTGCTCCGGGCTACCAAGAGACCCAGTACTTC. The chain is built from TRBV20-1 and TRBJ2-5; the D is unclear. Per the germline V gene, CDR1 is DFQATT and CDR2 is SNEGSKA (reference sequence). The CDR3 has 12 amino acids. V dropped 5 bases and J dropped 0 bases, with 7 bases sitting between them.